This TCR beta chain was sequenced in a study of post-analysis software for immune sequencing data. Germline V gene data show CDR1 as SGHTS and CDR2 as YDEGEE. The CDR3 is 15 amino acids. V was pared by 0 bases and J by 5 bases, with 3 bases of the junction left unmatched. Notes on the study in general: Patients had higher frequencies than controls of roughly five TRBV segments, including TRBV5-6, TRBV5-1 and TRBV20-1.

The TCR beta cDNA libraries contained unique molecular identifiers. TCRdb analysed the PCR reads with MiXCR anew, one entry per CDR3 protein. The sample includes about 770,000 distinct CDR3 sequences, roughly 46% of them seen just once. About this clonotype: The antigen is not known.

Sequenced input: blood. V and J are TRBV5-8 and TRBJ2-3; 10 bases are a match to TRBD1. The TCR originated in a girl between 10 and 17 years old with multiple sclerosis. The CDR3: CASSLGQGAQDTQYF. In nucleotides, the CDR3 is TGTGCCAGCAGCTTGGGACAGGGGGCACAAGATACGCAGTATTTT.